Many counts were recorded for the clone carrying this TCR beta chain. Its cognate antigen is unknown. The sample comes from a study of T cell repertoires in cytomegalovirus infection. Across the study: Carrying CMV and the relevant HLA type showed in public TCR beta signatures. Overall study findings and caveats: HLA-C-restricted CMV clonotypes gave the most frequent clonotype in two of eight donors. Of the TCR beta families, the public ones yielded a cumulative frequency that identified carriers of CMV plus the relevant HLA.

Via MiXCR, TCRdb re-called the reads, giving one row per CDR3 protein. The table lists about 530,000 distinct CDR3 sequences, about 25% of them singletons, with 13% in the top ten. This CDR3 has 16 amino acids. Unmatched junction bases numbered 11, after V lost 5 bases and J lost 5 bases. Germline V gene lookup returns CDR1 SGHTA and CDR2 FQGNSA. The rearrangement links TRBV7-2 to TRBJ2-5; TRBD2 aligns across 10 bases. The sequencing input was PBMCs. This clonotype originated in a human donor in good health (CMV status not recorded). Some clones in this sample may be carry-over from other donors' samples. DNA of the CDR3: TGTGCCAGCAGCCCCGTTAGCGGGAGGTCCGGGGAGACCCAGTACTTC. Amino acids: CASSPVSGRSGETQYF.